This paragraph reports one T cell receptor (beta chain). Assay: immunoSEQ multiplex PCR; the TCRdb copy retains only in-frame clones and omits some. The sample includes over 200,000 clones, 70% to 90% of them seen just once. These data originate in a study of blood T cell repertoires in COVID-19. Cohort placement rested on clinical history that participants reported themselves. CDR1 SGHRS and CDR2 YFSETQ come from the germline V gene. The CDR3 totals 14 residues. J gave up 4 bases and V 4 bases, and 3 bases lay outside the gene matches. The J gene is TRBJ2-5, the V gene TRBV5-1; 11 bases align to TRBD1. The receptor's source is a woman aged 45 to 65 who had recovered from COVID-19. The material sequenced was PBMCs or T cells enriched from blood (not recorded which). The CDR3 loop is CASSGGTGGETQYF. CDR3 sequence (DNA): TGCGCCAGCAGCGGGGGGACAGGGGGAGAGACCCAGTACTTC.